What follows are 21 T cell receptor beta chains derived from one specimen sequenced in a study of CD8+ T cells in alopecia areata. cDNA prepared by RNA extraction and subsequent reverse transcription served as the template for sequencing. Clones were read by immunoSEQ multiplex PCR, and TCRdb kept only the in-frame ones, dropping some. The sample lists about 290,000 clones; 58% were seen once. Indicated treatment: oral pan-JAK inhibitor, 5-10 mg twice daily. Sequenced material: CD4+ T cells sorted from blood, taken at week 24, from a patient treated with tofacitinib. Source of these receptors: a human donor with alopecia areata.

This chain links TRBV7-9 with TRBJ1-4; D remains unclear. There are 12 residues in the CDR3. V was cut by 4 bases and J by 12 bases, with 12 bases left in between. Per the germline V gene, CDR1 is SEHNR and CDR2 is FQNEAQ (reference sequence). CDR3 sequence: CASSSAIWELFF. The DNA of the CDR3 is TGTGCCAGCAGCTCGGCGATATGGGAACTGTTTTTT.

Only a few counts were recorded for this clone. The V gene is TRBV4-3, the J gene TRBJ1-1, with D unclear. Germline assignment: CDR1 LGHNA and CDR2 YSLEER. Trimming removed 4 bases at V and 1 base at J, with 10 bases between. The CDR3 extends over 14 amino acids. In DNA, the CDR3 is TGCGCCAGCAGCCTCGGCGCCGCGAACACTGAAGCTTTCTTT. Protein product: CASSLGAANTEAFF.

This chain uses TRBV9 with TRBJ2-2; unclear D gene. Germline V gene data show CDR1 as SGDLS and CDR2 as YYNGEE. V gave up 4 bases and J gave up 7 bases, with 17 bases separating them. The CDR3 is made up of 15 amino acids. CDR3 in amino acids: CASSPRWVMGGELFF. CDR3 sequence (DNA): TGTGCCAGCAGCCCCAGATGGGTAATGGGCGGGGAGCTGTTTTTT. Using reference TRBV9 and TRBJ2-2 for the parts outside the CDR3, the full variable domain is DSGVTQTPKHLITATGQRVTLRCSPRSGDLSVYWYQQSLDQGLQFLIQYYNGEERAKGNILERFSAQQFPDLHSELNLSSLELGDSALYFCASSPRWVMGGELFFGEGSRLTVL.

The chain recombines TRBV5-1 with TRBJ2-7, with 10 bases matching TRBD2. The CDR3 runs to 18 residues. The trim removed 0 bases at V and 2 bases at J, leaving 11 bases unmatched. CDR1 SGHRS and CDR2 YFSETQ come from the germline V gene. The CDR3 spells CASSLVRSSGGETYEQYF. The CDR3, as DNA: TGCGCCAGCAGCTTGGTCCGCTCTAGCGGGGGCGAGACCTACGAGCAGTACTTC. Full variable domain (outside the CDR3, taken from reference TRBV5-1 and TRBJ2-7): KAGVTQTPRYLIKTRGQQVTLSCSPISGHRSVSWYQQTPGQGLQFLFEYFSETQRNKGNFPGRFSGRQFSNSRSEMNVSTLELGDSALYLCASSLVRSSGGETYEQYFGPGTRLTVT.

The V and J genes are TRBV29-1 and TRBJ1-6, with 11 bases lining up with TRBD1. Trimming cost V 4 bases and J 7 bases; bases outside gene matches: 3. Germline V gene sequence: CDR1 SQVTM, CDR2 ANQGSEA. This CDR3 has 14 amino acids. This chain's CDR3 is CSVAGTGGNSPLHF. The CDR3 coding sequence is TGCAGCGTTGCCGGGACAGGGGGAAATTCACCCCTCCACTTT.

J is TRBJ2-5 and V is TRBV7-9, with D hard to call. Trimming removed 6 bases from V and 0 bases from J, with 14 bases in between. The CDR3 is 15 amino acids. Germline lookup yields CDR1 SEHNR and CDR2 FQNEAQ (reference sequence). CDR3 protein: CASRPKPQNQETQYF. Here the CDR3 DNA reads TGTGCCAGCAGACCGAAACCGCAAAACCAAGAGACCCAGTACTTC.

The chain is built from TRBV5-1 and TRBJ2-3, with 7 nucleotides matching TRBD2. The CDR3 totals 16 residues. From germline, CDR1 is SGHRS and CDR2 YFSETQ. V shed 0 bases, J shed 6 bases, and the junction held 10 bases outside the gene matches. DNA of the CDR3: TGCGCCAGCAGCTTGGGACTAGCAGCCGCCGGTGATACGCAGTATTTT. Residues: CASSLGLAAAGDTQYF.

V usage is TRBV5-1 and J usage is TRBJ2-7, with a possible D match to TRBD1 (5 bases). V shed 6 bases and J shed 3 bases, with 28 bases lying between them. Germline V CDR1 and CDR2: SGHRS, YFSETQ. The CDR3 loop spans 18 amino acids. CDR3 residues: CASNPGDSTGYLFYEQYF. CDR3 DNA: TGCGCCAGCAACCCCGGAGACAGCACTGGGTATTTGTTCTACGAGCAGTACTTC.

This sequence joins TRBV11-3 and TRBJ2-3; 8 bases agree with TRBD1. V was pared by 7 bases and J by 4 bases, with 16 bases of the junction left unmatched. Germline CDR1 is SGHNT and CDR2 is YENEEA. This CDR3 comprises 17 residues. CDR3 region: CASTSRSGQGYSDTQYF. The DNA of the CDR3 is TGTGCCAGCACCTCCAGATCTGGACAGGGTTATTCAGATACGCAGTATTTT.

This chain joins TRBV30 and TRBJ2-5; the D gene could be TRBD1 or TRBD2 (6 bases each). CDR3 length equals 13 residues. Germline-derived CDR1 and CDR2 are GTSNPN and SVGIG (reference sequence). Deletions cut 6 bases from V and 5 bases from J, with 16 bases between. The CDR3 DNA sequence: TGTGCCTGTCAGGGGCGGGAAGGGGAGACCCAGTACTTC. As protein: CACQGREGETQYF.

The rearrangement links TRBV2 to TRBJ2-2; 9 bases match TRBD1. CDR3 length: 15 amino acids. Germline loops: CDR1 SNHLY, CDR2 FYNNEI. Unmatched junction bases numbered 4, after V lost 4 bases and J lost 4 bases. CDR3 coding DNA: TGTGCCAGCAGTGTCGGGACAGGGTCCACCGGGGAGCTGTTTTTT. Translated, it gives CASSVGTGSTGELFF.

Only a few counts were recorded for this clone. The chain recombines TRBV11-2 with TRBJ2-1; 9 bases fit TRBD1. Germline V CDR1 and CDR2: SGHAT, FQNNGV. The CDR3 has 15 amino acids. The junction had 10 bases not matched to a gene; V was cut back by 5 bases and J by 8 bases. Here the CDR3 DNA reads TGTGCCAGCAGCGCCCGGACAGGGGTATGGGATGAGCAGTTCTTC. Encoded protein: CASSARTGVWDEQFF.

The gene calls are TRBV6-1 and TRBJ2-3, with TRBD2 matching over 9 bases. This CDR3 is built from 14 residues. The V and J ends lost 4 bases and 3 bases, in that order; junction bases with no gene match: 2. Germline lookup yields CDR1 MNHNS and CDR2 SASEGT. The CDR3 loop is CASSVAGGTDTQYF. Written as DNA, the CDR3 is TGTGCCAGCAGTGTGGCGGGGGGGACAGATACGCAGTATTTT.

This rearrangement joins TRBV7-8 to TRBJ2-3, with 7 bases matching TRBD1. V was clipped by 1 base and J by 0 bases; unmatched bases: 4. In germline, CDR1 is SGHVS, CDR2 FQNEAQ. The CDR3 contains 16 residues. CDR3 nucleotide sequence: TGTGCCAGCAGCTTAGGGCACAGGGGAAGCACAGATACGCAGTATTTT. The encoded protein is CASSLGHRGSTDTQYF.

The J gene is TRBJ2-1, the V gene TRBV2; D not certain. CDR1 is SNHLY and CDR2 is FYNNEI in the germline V gene. The CDR3 extends over 12 amino acids. Deletions cut 4 bases from V and 9 bases from J, with 10 bases between. The CDR3 loop reads CASSGYGGEQFF. The CDR3 region has the DNA TGTGCCAGCAGTGGTTATGGCGGTGAGCAGTTCTTC.

The chain couples TRBV27 to TRBJ1-1; 10 bases line up with TRBD1. V lost 6 bases to trimming and J lost 4 bases; unmatched junction nucleotides: 14. Germline V gives CDR1 MNHEY, CDR2 SMNVEV (reference sequence). The CDR3 extends over 17 amino acids. The CDR3 loop reads CASSLPPGQGLFTEAFF. The CDR3 DNA reads TGTGCCAGCAGCCTTCCGCCGGGACAGGGGCTGTTCACTGAAGCTTTCTTT.

The genes are TRBV21-1 and TRBJ1-1; the DNA was not used to check the table's D call, TRBD1. TRBV21-1 is deemed a pseudogene. The CDR3 is 13 residues long. This chain's CDR3 is CASSGTANTEAFF. CDR3 nucleotide sequence: TGTGCCAGCAGCGGGACAGCGAACACTGAAGCTTTCTTT.

This clone was seen a few times. This rearrangement joins TRBV15 to TRBJ2-7, with 10 bases aligning to TRBD2. Unmatched junction bases numbered 14, after V lost 0 bases and J lost 3 bases. CDR3 length: 19 amino acids. Per the germline V gene, CDR1 is LNHNV and CDR2 is YYDKDF (reference sequence). For the CDR3, the DNA is TGTGCCACCAGCAGAGATGTGCCCAAACTAGCGGGACCCAACTACGAGCAGTACTTC. Protein: CATSRDVPKLAGPNYEQYF. Variable domain in full (rest from reference TRBV15 and TRBJ2-7): DAMVIQNPRYQVTQFGKPVTLSCSQTLNHNVMYWYQQKSSQAPKLLFHYYDKDFNNEADTPDNFQSRRPNTSFCFLDIRSPGLGDTAMYLCATSRDVPKLAGPNYEQYFGPGTRLTVT.

This chain connects TRBV7-2 to TRBJ2-1, with D possibly TRBD1 on 5 matching bases. This CDR3 spans 12 amino acids. Germline V CDR1 and CDR2: SGHTA, FQGNSA. Trimming took off 1 base at V and 7 bases at J, with 5 bases between the two ends. CDR3 residues: CASSLGQNEQFF. The DNA of the CDR3 is TGTGCCAGCAGCTTAGGACAGAATGAGCAGTTCTTC. The variable domain in full, completed from reference TRBV7-2 and TRBJ2-1, reads GAGVSQSPSNKVTEKGKDVELRCDPISGHTALYWYRQSLGQGLEFLIYFQGNSAPDKSGLPSDRFSAERTGGSVSTLTIQRTQQEDSAVYLCASSLGQNEQFFGPGTRLTVL.

The V gene is TRBV29-1, the J gene TRBJ2-5, with D perhaps matching TRBD1 (5 bases). The V and J ends lost 2 bases and 5 bases respectively, with 12 bases between them. This CDR3 contains 13 residues. In germline, CDR1 is SQVTM, CDR2 ANQGSEA. This CDR3 is CSVERSGWETQYF. The CDR3 DNA is TGCAGCGTTGAAAGGTCAGGGTGGGAGACCCAGTACTTC. Based on the CDR3 plus reference TRBV29-1 and TRBJ2-5, the full variable domain is SAVISQKPSRDICQRGTSLTIQCQVDSQVTMMFWYRQQPGQSLTLIATANQGSEATYESGFVIDKFPISRPNLTFSTLTVSNMSPEDSSIYLCSVERSGWETQYFGPGTRLLVL.

The chain recombines TRBV5-1 with TRBJ2-3, with a tentative D call TRBD1 (7 bases). In germline, CDR1 is SGHRS, CDR2 YFSETQ. The CDR3 has 15 residues. With 5 bases removed from V and 1 base from J, the gap between germline ends came to 14 bases. The CDR3 protein is CASSRGGGGTDTQYF. The CDR3 bases are TGCGCCAGCAGTAGAGGAGGGGGCGGCACAGATACGCAGTATTTT. Combining the CDR3 with reference TRBV5-1 and TRBJ2-3 gives the whole variable domain KAGVTQTPRYLIKTRGQQVTLSCSPISGHRSVSWYQQTPGQGLQFLFEYFSETQRNKGNFPGRFSGRQFSNSRSEMNVSTLELGDSALYLCASSRGGGGTDTQYFGPGTRLTVL.